This T cell receptor (beta chain) was retrieved from a study of cytotoxic CD8 clonotypes in ibrutinib-treated CLL. Sequencing used immunoSEQ multiplex PCR; TCRdb keeps in-frame clones, though not all of them. The table lists around 310,000 clones, roughly 80% of them singletons, with roughly 6.3% in the top ten. Libraries of TCR beta were made from approximately 2.2 micrograms of genomic DNA that came from cryopreserved PBMCs. With 10 bases removed from V and 3 bases from J, the gap between germline ends came to 16 bases. Germline-derived CDR1 and CDR2 are SNHLY and FYNNEI. The CDR3 extends over 13 amino acids.

Sequencing was performed on PBMCs, taken before ibrutinib treatment. The V and J genes are TRBV2 and TRBJ2-7, with D hard to call. This clonotype was obtained from a human donor with chronic lymphocytic leukemia. The CDR3 loop reads CAMALFDHYEQYF. The CDR3 coding sequence is TGTGCCATGGCCCTATTTGATCACTACGAGCAGTACTTC. The whole variable domain, remainder taken from reference TRBV2 and TRBJ2-7, is EPEVTQTPSHQVTQMGQEVILRCVPISNHLYFYWYRQILGQKVEFLVSFYNNEISEKSEIFDDQFSVERPDGSNFTLKIRSTKLEDSAMYFCAMALFDHYEQYFGPGTRLTVT.